This record covers a single T cell receptor (beta chain). Its cognate antigen is unknown. The data belong to a study of T cell responses to AZD1222 COVID-19 vaccine. The study's findings and limits: Reportedly, nearly half the spike-specific TCRs target unmutated variant regions. Baseline serostatus was positive in only six or seven AZD1222 recipients. Recipients of two AZD1222 doses showed rising Spike-specific TCR breadth and depth. The sample set comprised mostly white British donors with more females, and clonal diversity was possibly underestimated.

V lost 0 bases and J 3 bases, leaving 12 bases between the germline ends. The CDR3 is 15 amino acids. The germline gives CDR1 LGHNA, CDR2 YNFKEQ. Measured with immunoSEQ multiplex PCR; TCRdb has only the in-frame clones, and not every one. The sample lists more than 85,000 clones; roughly 84% were seen once. The rearrangement joins TRBV4-2 to TRBJ2-7; weak D call: TRBD1 (5 bases). The sequence came from an adult in good health. Here the sequenced sample was peripheral blood, taken on day 0 of AZD1222 vaccination. CDR3 bases: TGTGCCAGCAGCCAAGATCAGGGCAGAGTCTACGAGCAGTACTTC. Protein: CASSQDQGRVYEQYF.